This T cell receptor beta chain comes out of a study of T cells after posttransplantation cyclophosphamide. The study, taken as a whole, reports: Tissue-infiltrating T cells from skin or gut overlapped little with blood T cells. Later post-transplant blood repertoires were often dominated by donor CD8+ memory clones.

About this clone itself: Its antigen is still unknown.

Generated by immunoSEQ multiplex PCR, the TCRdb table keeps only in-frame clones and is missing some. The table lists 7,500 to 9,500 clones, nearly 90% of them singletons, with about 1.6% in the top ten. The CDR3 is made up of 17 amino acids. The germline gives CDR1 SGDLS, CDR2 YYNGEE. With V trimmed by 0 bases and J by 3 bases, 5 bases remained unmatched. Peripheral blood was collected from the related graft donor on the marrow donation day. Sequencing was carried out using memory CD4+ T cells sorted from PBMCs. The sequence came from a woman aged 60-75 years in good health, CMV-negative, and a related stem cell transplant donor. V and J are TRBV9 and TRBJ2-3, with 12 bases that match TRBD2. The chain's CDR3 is CASSVGTSGKQTDTQYF. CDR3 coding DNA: TGTGCCAGCAGCGTAGGGACTAGCGGGAAGCAAACAGATACGCAGTATTTT.